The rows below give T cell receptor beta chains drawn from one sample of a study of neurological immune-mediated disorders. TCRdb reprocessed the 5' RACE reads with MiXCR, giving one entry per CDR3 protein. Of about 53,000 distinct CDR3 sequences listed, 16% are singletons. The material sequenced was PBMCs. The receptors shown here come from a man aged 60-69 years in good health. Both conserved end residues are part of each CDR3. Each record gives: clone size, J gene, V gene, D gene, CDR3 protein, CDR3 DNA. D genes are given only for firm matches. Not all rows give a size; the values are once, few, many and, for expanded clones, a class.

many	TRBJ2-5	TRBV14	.	CASSQGSFRGQETQYF	TGTGCCAGCAGCCAAGGCTCCTTCCGGGGGCAAGAGACCCAGTACTTC
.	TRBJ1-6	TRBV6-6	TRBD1	CVSSPKTGTGNSPLHF	TGTGTCAGCAGCCCTAAAACCGGGACAGGGAATTCACCCCTCCACTTT
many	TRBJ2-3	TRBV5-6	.	CASSLSLGVQYF	TGTGCCAGCAGCTTGTCCCTAGGCGTGCAGTATTTT
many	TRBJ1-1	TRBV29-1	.	CSVYGDNTEAFF	TGCAGCGTTTATGGAGACAACACTGAAGCTTTCTTT
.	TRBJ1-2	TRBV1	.	CTSSQVCTDAGYGYTF	TGCACCAGCAGCCAAGTTTGTACGGACGCGGGCTATGGCTACACCTTC
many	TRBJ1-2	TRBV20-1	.	CSARGSSTYGYTF	TGCAGTGCTAGGGGGTCCTCCACCTATGGCTACACCTTC
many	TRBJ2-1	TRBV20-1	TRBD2	CSASPPWREVDNEQFF	TGCAGTGCTAGTCCCCCATGGCGGGAGGTTGACAATGAGCAGTTCTTC
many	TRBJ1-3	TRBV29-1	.	CSVVWGDTIYF	TGCAGCGTTGTCTGGGGGGACACCATATATTTT
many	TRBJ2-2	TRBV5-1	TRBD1	CASSLDQGATGELFF	TGCGCCAGCAGCTTGGATCAGGGGGCCACCGGGGAGCTGTTTTTT
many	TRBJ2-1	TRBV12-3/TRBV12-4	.	CASNLLGEQFF	TGTGCCAGCAACCTTTTGGGTGAGCAGTTCTTC
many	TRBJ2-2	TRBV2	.	CASRWGVRGELFF	TGTGCCAGCAGATGGGGAGTCCGCGGGGAGCTGTTTTTT
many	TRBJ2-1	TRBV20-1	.	CSASVLQEQFF	TGCAGTGCTAGCGTTCTCCAGGAGCAGTTCTTC
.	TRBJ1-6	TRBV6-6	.	CASSYGTERYSSLHF	TGTGCCAGCAGTTACGGGACGGAGCGTTATTCATCCCTCCACTTT
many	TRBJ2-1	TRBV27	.	CASSLMFPSSNEQFF	TGTGCCAGCAGTTTAATGTTTCCCTCTTCCAATGAGCAGTTCTTC
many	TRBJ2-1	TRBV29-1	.	CSVEGGPGLGGEQFF	TGCAGCGTTGAAGGCGGGCCAGGGTTGGGGGGCGAGCAGTTCTTC
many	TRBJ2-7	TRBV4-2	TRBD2	CASSQAGESYEQYF	TGTGCCAGCAGCCAGGCGGGAGAGAGTTACGAGCAGTACTTC
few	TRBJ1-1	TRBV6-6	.	CASSDRRGEAFF	TGTGCCAGCAGTGACCGTCGGGGTGAAGCTTTCTTT
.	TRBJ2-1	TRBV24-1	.	CATSDPLGFWGEQFF	TGTGCCACCAGTGATCCCCTTGGATTCTGGGGTGAGCAGTTCTTC
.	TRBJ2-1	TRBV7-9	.	CASSLGPNNEQFF	TGTGCCAGCAGCCTCGGGCCTAACAATGAGCAGTTCTTC
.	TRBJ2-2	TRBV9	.	CASSVEGSGELFF	TGTGCCAGCAGCGTAGAGGGTAGCGGGGAGCTGTTTTTT
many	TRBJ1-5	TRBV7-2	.	CASSFSADQPQHF	TGTGCCAGCAGCTTTTCGGCGGATCAGCCCCAGCATTTT
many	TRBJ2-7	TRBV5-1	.	CASSPDRSGTYEQYF	TGCGCCAGCAGCCCCGATCGTTCGGGGACCTACGAGCAGTACTTC
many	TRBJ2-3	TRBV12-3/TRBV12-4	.	CASPKFGPSTDTQYF	TGTGCCAGCCCCAAATTTGGGCCGAGCACAGATACGCAGTATTTT
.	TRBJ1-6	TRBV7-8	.	CASKKGRTDSPPHF	TGTGCCAGCAAAAAGGGCAGGACAGATTCACCCCCCCACTTT
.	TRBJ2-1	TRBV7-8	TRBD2	CASRRRWRGERFF	TGTGCCTCTCGTCGACGGTGGCGGGGGGAGCGGTTCTTC
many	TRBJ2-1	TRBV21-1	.	CASSKERDEQFF	TGTGCCAGCAGCAAGGAGAGGGATGAGCAGTTCTTC
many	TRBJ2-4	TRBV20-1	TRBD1	CSARAWTGMEAKNIQYF	TGCAGTGCTAGAGCCTGGACAGGGATGGAGGCCAAAAACATTCAGTACTTC
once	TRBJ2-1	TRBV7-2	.	CASSQPWGRRDDEQFF	TGTGCCAGCAGCCAACCATGGGGTCGGCGGGACGATGAGCAGTTCTTC
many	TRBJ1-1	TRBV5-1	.	CASSLFRNAEAFF	TGCGCCAGCAGCTTGTTCAGAAACGCAGAAGCTTTCTTT
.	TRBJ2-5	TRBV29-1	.	CSVEDRGTKETQYF	TGCAGCGTTGAAGATCGAGGGACAAAGGAGACCCAGTACTTC
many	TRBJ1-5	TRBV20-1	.	CSTLRGASNQPQHF	TGCAGCACCCTACGGGGGGCGAGCAATCAGCCCCAGCATTTT
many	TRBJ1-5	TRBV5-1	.	CASSLGGLYSNQPQHF	TGCGCCAGCAGCTTGGGGGGCCTGTATAGCAATCAGCCCCAGCATTTT
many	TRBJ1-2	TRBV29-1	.	CSVGVGKGTNYGYTF	TGCAGCGTTGGGGTCGGGAAAGGGACTAACTATGGCTACACCTTC
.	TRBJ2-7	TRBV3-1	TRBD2	CASMSRASGMNEQYF	TGTGCCAGCATGTCCCGGGCCAGCGGGATGAACGAGCAGTACTTC
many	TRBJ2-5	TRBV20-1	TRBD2	CSAQPASGPQETQYF	TGCAGTGCCCAGCCGGCTAGCGGGCCCCAAGAGACCCAGTACTTC
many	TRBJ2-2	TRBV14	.	CASSQGMGGGGELFF	TGTGCCAGCAGCCAAGGGATGGGCGGAGGCGGGGAGCTGTTTTTT
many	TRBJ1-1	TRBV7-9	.	CASSRTGNEAFF	TGTGCCAGCAGCCGAACAGGAAATGAAGCTTTCTTT
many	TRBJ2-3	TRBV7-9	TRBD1	CASSWPGTGGEMTDTQYF	TGTGCCAGCAGTTGGCCCGGGACAGGGGGCGAGATGACAGATACGCAGTATTTT
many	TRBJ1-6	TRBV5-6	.	CASSLNSQNSPLHF	TGTGCCAGCAGCTTAAACAGCCAAAATTCACCCCTCCACTTT
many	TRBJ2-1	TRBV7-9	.	CASSPTISSYNEQFF	TGTGCCAGCAGCCCTACCATCAGCTCCTACAATGAGCAGTTCTTC
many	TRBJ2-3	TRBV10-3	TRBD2	CAISESRLAGGTDTQYF	TGTGCCATCAGTGAGTCCCGACTAGCGGGAGGCACAGATACGCAGTATTTT
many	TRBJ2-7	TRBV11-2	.	CASSPLVHSYEQYF	TGTGCCAGCAGCCCTCTGGTCCACTCCTACGAGCAGTACTTC
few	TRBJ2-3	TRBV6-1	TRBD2	CASSALAGSTDTQYF	TGTGCCAGCAGTGCACTAGCGGGAAGCACAGATACGCAGTATTTT
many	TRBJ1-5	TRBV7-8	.	CASSLVPGNSNQPQHF	TGTGCCAGCAGCTTAGTCCCGGGGAATAGCAATCAGCCCCAGCATTTT
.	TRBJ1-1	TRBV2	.	CASSVDKNTEAFF	TGTGCCAGCAGCGTGGACAAGAACACTGAAGCTTTCTTT
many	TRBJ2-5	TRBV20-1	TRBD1	CSANPRTGEETQYF	TGCAGTGCTAACCCCCGGACAGGGGAGGAGACCCAGTACTTC
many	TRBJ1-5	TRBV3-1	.	CASSHRAGNQPQHF	TGTGCCAGCAGCCACAGGGCGGGCAATCAGCCCCAGCATTTT
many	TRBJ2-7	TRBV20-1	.	CSANSYPTTYEQYF	TGCAGTGCTAACTCCTACCCCACCACCTACGAGCAGTACTTC
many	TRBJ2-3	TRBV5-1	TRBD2	CASKPSGRNTDTQYF	TGCGCCAGCAAACCTAGCGGGAGGAACACAGATACGCAGTATTTT
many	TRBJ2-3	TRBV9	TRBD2	CASSVGGSGRTIQDTQYF	TGTGCCAGCAGCGTAGGTGGAAGCGGGAGAACGATTCAAGATACGCAGTATTTT
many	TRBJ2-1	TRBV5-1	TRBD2	CASSTSPLTSGSIEQFF	TGCGCCAGCAGCACCTCTCCTTTGACTAGCGGGAGCATTGAGCAGTTCTTC
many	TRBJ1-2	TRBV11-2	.	CASSPSDGTGYTF	TGTGCCAGCAGCCCTTCGGACGGAACGGGCTACACCTTC
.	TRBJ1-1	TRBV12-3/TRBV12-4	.	CASRTTGTSNTEAFF	TGTGCCAGCAGGACAACCGGGACATCGAACACTGAAGCTTTCTTT
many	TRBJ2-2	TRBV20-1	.	CSAKSGVDTGELFF	TGCAGTGCAAAAAGCGGAGTTGACACCGGGGAGCTGTTTTTT